The 9 T cell receptor beta chains reported below all come from one sample, sequenced in a study of shared clonotypes between healthy human individuals. Clones were read by immunoSEQ multiplex PCR, and TCRdb kept only the in-frame ones, dropping some. The sample records approximately 2.5 million clones, over 85% being singletons. The sample was naive CD4+ T cells from PBMCs. Subset described: CD45RA+ positively selected. All receptors derive from a man aged 18 to 35 in good health. Some clones in this sample may be carry-over from other donors' samples.

The genes are TRBV5-8 and TRBJ2-2; possibly TRBD2 for D (5 bases). With 4 bases removed from V and 8 bases from J, the gap between germline ends came to 15 bases. Looked up from germline, CDR1 is SGHTS and CDR2 is YDEGEE. This CDR3 contains 14 residues. The CDR3 protein is CASSARTGSGELFF. The DNA of the CDR3 is TGTGCCAGCAGCGCACGGACTGGTAGTGGGGAGCTGTTTTTT. Full variable domain (remainder filled in from reference TRBV5-8 and TRBJ2-2): EAGVTQSPTHLIKTRGQQATLRCSPISGHTSVYWYQQALGLGLQFLLWYDEGEERNRGNFPPRFSGRQFPNYSSELNVNALELEDSALYLCASSARTGSGELFFGEGSRLTVL.

The gene calls are TRBV7-8 and TRBJ1-3; D gene unclear. CDR3 length equals 15 residues. V lost 5 bases and J 1 base, leaving 12 bases between the germline ends. Germline CDR1 is SGHVS and CDR2 is FQNEAQ. This chain's CDR3 is CASSQAGLSGNTIYF. The CDR3 DNA reads TGTGCCAGCAGCCAGGCGGGCTTGTCTGGAAACACCATATATTTT. Based on the CDR3 plus reference TRBV7-8 and TRBJ1-3, the full variable domain is GAGVSQSPRYKVAKRGQDVALRCDPISGHVSLFWYQQALGQGPEFLTYFQNEAQLDKSGLPSDRFFAERPEGSVSTLKIQRTQQEDSAVYLCASSQAGLSGNTIYFGEGSWLTVV.

This clone was picked up one time. This chain connects TRBV27 to TRBJ2-3, with 12 bases lining up with TRBD2. The trim removed 5 bases at V and 0 bases at J, leaving 3 bases unmatched. Germline CDR1 and CDR2: MNHEY and SMNVEV (reference sequence). This CDR3 is 16 amino acids long. In nucleotides, the CDR3 is TGTGCCAGCAGTCGCGGACTAGCGGGGAGCACAGATACGCAGTATTTT. Amino acids: CASSRGLAGSTDTQYF.

The rearrangement joins TRBV6-6 to TRBJ1-1; D gene ambiguous. The CDR3 length is 12 residues. Looked up from germline, CDR1 is MNHNY and CDR2 is SVGAGI (reference sequence). With 2 bases removed from V and 6 bases from J, the gap between germline ends came to 7 bases. The CDR3 is CASSYGPPEAFF. The CDR3 DNA is TGTGCCAGCAGTTACGGTCCCCCTGAAGCTTTCTTT.

V usage is TRBV5-1 and J usage is TRBJ2-1; 15 bases agree with TRBD2. Losses at the gene ends were 4 bases for V and 10 bases for J; bases not matched to a gene: 6. The germline gives CDR1 SGHRS, CDR2 YFSETQ. The CDR3 sequence is 15 residues long. CDR3 nucleotide sequence: TGCGCCAGCAGCACCGGACTAGCGGGAGGGTTAGAGCAGTTCTTC. Its protein product is CASSTGLAGGLEQFF.

The chain joins TRBV5-4 to TRBJ2-2; tentatively, D is TRBD1 or TRBD2 (5 bases each). The CDR3 runs 15 residues. Germline lookup yields CDR1 SGHNT and CDR2 YYREEE (reference sequence). V gave up 4 bases and J gave up 1 base, with 11 bases separating them. The CDR3 protein is CASSMGTRNTGELFF. The CDR3 coding sequence is TGTGCCAGCAGCATGGGGACCAGGAACACCGGGGAGCTGTTTTTT.

This chain connects TRBV5-1 to TRBJ2-3; 13 positions match TRBD2. Germline values: CDR1 SGHRS, CDR2 YFSETQ. The CDR3 loop spans 15 amino acids. Germline trimming cut 4 bases from V and 5 bases from J; bases unmatched to any gene: 4. This CDR3 reads CASSQTSGRIDTQYF. As DNA, the CDR3 is TGCGCCAGCAGCCAGACTAGCGGGAGGATAGATACGCAGTATTTT.

As for this clone: The identical CDR3 is also encoded by other nucleotide sequences in the sample. The chain combines TRBV29-1 with TRBJ2-1; D gene ambiguous. Germline assignment: CDR1 SQVTM and CDR2 ANQGSEA. This CDR3 contains 11 residues. Trimming removed 4 bases at V and 7 bases at J, with 8 bases between. CDR3 nucleotides: TGCAGCGTTGCCAGCGCGAATGAGCAGTTCTTC. Amino acids: CSVASANEQFF.

This rearrangement joins TRBV6-1 to TRBJ1-3, with D hard to call. The CDR3 sequence is 15 residues long. Germline lookup yields CDR1 MNHNS and CDR2 SASEGT. The V end lost 1 base, the J end lost 3 bases, and 10 bases lay between the germline ends. The CDR3 DNA is TGTGCCAGCAGTGAAGGGAAACTGGGTGGAAACACCATATATTTT. The encoded protein is CASSEGKLGGNTIYF.